This T cell receptor (beta chain) originates from a study of blood T cell repertoires in COVID-19. The repertoire was sequenced with immunoSEQ multiplex PCR; TCRdb's copy has only in-frame clones and lacks some. This table holds tens of thousands of clones, 65% to 85% found once. This CDR3 contains 17 residues. J lost 3 bases, V lost 3 bases, and 9 bases had no gene match. CDR1 and CDR2 from the germline V gene are KGHDR and SFDVKD. Input material: peripheral blood. The TCR was taken from a woman of 80 years or more with acute or convalescent COVID-19. V gene TRBV24-1 combines with J gene TRBJ2-2; TRBD1 matches at 7 bases. CDR3 nucleotide sequence: TGTGCCACCAGTGATAGAAAAAGGCAGGGGGACACCGGGGAGCTGTTTTTT. It is translated as CATSDRKRQGDTGELFF.